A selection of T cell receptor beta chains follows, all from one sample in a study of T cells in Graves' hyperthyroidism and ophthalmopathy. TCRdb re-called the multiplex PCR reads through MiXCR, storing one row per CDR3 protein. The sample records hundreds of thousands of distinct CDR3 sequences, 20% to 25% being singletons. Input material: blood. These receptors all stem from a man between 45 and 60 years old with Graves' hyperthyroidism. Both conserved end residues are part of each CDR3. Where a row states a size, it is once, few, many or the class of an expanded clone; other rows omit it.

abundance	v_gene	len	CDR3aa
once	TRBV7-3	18	CASSFSTGSFRGGDTQYF
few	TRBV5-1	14	CASSTGTLTGELFF
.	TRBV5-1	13	CASSRDSIGELFF
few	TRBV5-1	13	CASSAGLAYEQYF
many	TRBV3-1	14	CASSPTGAVNEQYF
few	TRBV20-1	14	CSASGGGGYNEQFF
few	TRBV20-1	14	CSAVEAEASYEQYF
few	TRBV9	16	CASSVPLAGQLNEQFF
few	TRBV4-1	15	CASSQESDRSYEQYF
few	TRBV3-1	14	CASRLRDGQGEQYF
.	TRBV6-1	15	CASSENLHSGQPQHF
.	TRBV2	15	CASRRGQDLNYGYTF
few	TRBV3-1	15	CASSLPGQAAYEQYF
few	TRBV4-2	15	CASSQDNGGGQPQHF
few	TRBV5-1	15	CASSSDGTSIETQYF
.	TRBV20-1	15	CSASLRLPQGDTQYF
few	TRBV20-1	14	CSARGAGGVHEQYF
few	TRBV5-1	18	CASSLAVSGRPWYNEQFF
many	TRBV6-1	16	CASLSGIGRRNQPQHF
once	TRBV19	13	CASSTVRGDTQYF
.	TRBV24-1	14	CATTGGGAYNEQFF
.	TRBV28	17	CASSPPTGASSNQPQHF
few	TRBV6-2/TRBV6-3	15	CASRGLADGYNEQFF
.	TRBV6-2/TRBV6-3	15	CASSGMTGGNQPQHF
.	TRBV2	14	CASSEFAANTEAFF
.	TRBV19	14	CASSGTEHNQPQHF
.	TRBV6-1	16	CASLDVKGRPYNEQFF
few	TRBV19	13	CASKQGGVTEAFF
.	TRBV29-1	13	CSVSTGEDYEQYF
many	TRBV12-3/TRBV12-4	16	CASSLSLASFTDTQYF
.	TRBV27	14	CASAIAGGLNEQYF
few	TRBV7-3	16	CASSPIAGEVTDTQYF
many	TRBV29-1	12	CSAWRLNTEAFF
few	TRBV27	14	CASSQGLAWYEQYF
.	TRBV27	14	CASSLSTGSEKLFF
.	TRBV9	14	CASSVGSVGYEQYF
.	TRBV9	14	CASSVRTSNSPLHF
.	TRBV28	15	CASSLPRHSNQPQHF
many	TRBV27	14	CASSYRDRAHEQYF
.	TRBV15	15	CATSRSGGPYNEQFF
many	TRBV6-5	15	CASSYDGPSTDTQYF
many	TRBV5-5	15	CASSWTGGLNTEAFF
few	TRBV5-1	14	CASSLDSGNYGYTF
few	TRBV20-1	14	CSARPGQPNTEAFF
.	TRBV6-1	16	CASSPLSQYSNQPQHF
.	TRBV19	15	CASSIYSSGANVLTF
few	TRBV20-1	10	CSALNYEQFF
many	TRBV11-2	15	CASSLTSAITDTQYF
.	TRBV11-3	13	CASSLGGGQAQYF
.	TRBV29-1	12	CSVEGTGTEQFF